This TCR beta chain was found in a study of T-cell memory formation after mild COVID-19. The CDR3 loop spans 15 amino acids. Per the germline V gene, CDR1 is SGHNT and CDR2 is YYREEE (reference sequence). The J segment lost 1 base and the V segment lost 1 base, leaving 3 bases of the junction unmatched. This clonotype was picked up many times. TCRdb itself ran the 5' RACE reads through MiXCR, one entry per CDR3 protein. The table records tens of thousands of distinct CDR3 sequences, roughly 7.2% of them present only once. The genes are TRBV5-4 and TRBJ2-5; 8 nucleotides line up with TRBD2. The source material was PBMCs or a T cell subset sorted from them (not recorded which). The receptor was derived from a young man who had mild COVID-19 (a few samples of this study predate the infection). Cell type and time point are not known. The CDR3 region is CASSLMAGGQETQYF. The CDR3, as DNA: TGTGCCAGCAGCTTGATGGCGGGGGGCCAAGAGACCCAGTACTTC.